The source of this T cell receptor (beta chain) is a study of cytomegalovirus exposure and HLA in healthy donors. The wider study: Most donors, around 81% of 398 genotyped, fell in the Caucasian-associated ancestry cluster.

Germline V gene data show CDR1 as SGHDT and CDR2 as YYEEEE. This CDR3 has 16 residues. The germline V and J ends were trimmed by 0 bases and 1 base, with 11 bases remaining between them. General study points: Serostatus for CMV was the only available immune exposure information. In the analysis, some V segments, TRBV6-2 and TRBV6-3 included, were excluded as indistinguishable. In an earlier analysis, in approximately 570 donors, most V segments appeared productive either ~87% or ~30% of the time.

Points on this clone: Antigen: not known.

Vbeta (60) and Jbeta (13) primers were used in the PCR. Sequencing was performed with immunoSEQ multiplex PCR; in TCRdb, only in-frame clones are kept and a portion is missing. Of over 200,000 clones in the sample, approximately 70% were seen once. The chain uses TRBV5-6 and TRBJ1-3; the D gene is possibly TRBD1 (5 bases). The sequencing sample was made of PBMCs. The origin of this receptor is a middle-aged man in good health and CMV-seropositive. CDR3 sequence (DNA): TGTGCCAGCAGCTTGGCATGGGAGGGGTCTGGAAACACCATATATTTT. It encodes CASSLAWEGSGNTIYF. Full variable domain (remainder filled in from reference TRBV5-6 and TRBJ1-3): DAGVTQSPTHLIKTRGQQVTLRCSPKSGHDTVSWYQQALGQGPQFIFQYYEEEERQRGNFPDRFSGHQFPNYSSELNVNALLLGDSALYLCASSLAWEGSGNTIYFGEGSWLTVV.